This T cell receptor (beta chain) was sequenced for a study of blood T cell repertoires in COVID-19. As for the study in general: Sites across the United States, Italy and Spain contributed samples from acute and convalescent COVID-19.

Here immunoSEQ multiplex PCR was the method, and the copy in TCRdb shows in-frame clones only, minus some. The data show roughly 100,000 clones, around 81% seen once. V gave up 0 bases and J gave up 2 bases, with 16 bases separating them. CDR3 length equals 18 residues. Germline assignment: CDR1 LGHNA and CDR2 YSLEER. The sequence came from a man between 60 and 75 years old with acute or convalescent COVID-19. Specimen: peripheral blood. This chain links TRBV4-3 with TRBJ1-4, with D uncertain. CDR3 DNA sequence: TGCGCCAGCAGCCAAGATGGCAGGAGGGCTTCGACTAATGAAAAACTGTTTTTT. Its translation is CASSQDGRRASTNEKLFF.